A single sample is the source of the 15 T cell receptor beta chains below, sequenced in a study of T-cell reconstitution after alpha-beta-depleted transplantation in children. Construction of the TCRbeta library involved unique molecular identifiers. TCRdb reprocessed the PCR reads via MiXCR and lists one record per CDR3 protein. The sample lists 81,000 or so distinct CDR3 sequences, about 16% seen once, with less than 20% in the top ten. The sequences come from PBMCs, mostly from graft donor cells, collected 180 days after TCRalphabeta/CD19-depleted stem cell transplant. Receptors were obtained from a male patient aged 2 to 9 who had a stem cell transplant for acute lymphoblastic leukemia, so the T cells may come from the graft donor.

The chain employs TRBV5-1 and TRBJ1-1; 8 bases align to TRBD1. This CDR3 contains 15 residues. Germline V gives CDR1 SGHRS, CDR2 YFSETQ. The V gene end was trimmed by 4 bases and the J gene end by 6 bases; junction bases not matched to a gene: 11. This CDR3 reads CASSRGSGTGAEAFF. CDR3 bases: TGCGCCAGCAGCAGAGGATCCGGGACAGGCGCTGAAGCTTTCTTT.

By proportion, this clonotype is medium-sized (0.01 to 0.1%). The chain couples TRBV7-9 to TRBJ2-1, with 8 nucleotides matching TRBD1. CDR1 SEHNR and CDR2 FQNEAQ come from the germline V gene (reference sequence). The trim removed 5 bases at V and 2 bases at J, leaving 5 bases unmatched. The CDR3 length is 15 residues. CDR3 bases: TGTGCCAGCAGCGCACCGGGACAGGCCTACAATGAGCAGTTCTTC. It codes for CASSAPGQAYNEQFF.

This clonotype was seen repeatedly, ten times or more. The rearrangement joins TRBV20-1 to TRBJ1-5, with 8 positions matching TRBD1. CDR3 length: 15 amino acids. CDR1 is DFQATT and CDR2 is SNEGSKA in the germline V gene (reference sequence). The junction had 7 bases not matched to a gene; V was cut back by 2 bases and J by 4 bases. CDR3 in DNA: TGCAGTGCTAGATCCTCGGACAGGGCTAATCAGCCCCAGCATTTT. Its translation is CSARSSDRANQPQHF.

The rearrangement links TRBV15 to TRBJ1-5; D ambiguous. V was clipped by 2 bases and J by 4 bases, with 15 bases between them. The germline CDR1 and CDR2 sequences are LNHNV and YYDKDF (reference sequence). The CDR3 spans 16 residues. The CDR3 region is CATSRYRVMGNQPQHF. The CDR3, as DNA: TGTGCCACCAGCAGATACCGGGTTATGGGGAATCAGCCCCAGCATTTT.

The V and J genes are TRBV29-1 and TRBJ2-1; either TRBD1 or TRBD2 may fit D (5 bases each). This CDR3 spans 17 amino acids. Germline CDR1 SQVTM, CDR2 ANQGSEA. V was clipped by 1 base and J by 0 bases, with 16 bases between them. The DNA for the CDR3 is TGCAGCGTTGAAGGGTTTTTTGGGGGTGGCTCCTACAATGAGCAGTTCTTC. Amino acids: CSVEGFFGGGSYNEQFF.

V and J are TRBV30 and TRBJ1-2; tentative D call: TRBD1 (5 bases). With 1 base removed from V and 11 bases from J, the gap between germline ends came to 14 bases. Germline values: CDR1 GTSNPN, CDR2 SVGIG (reference sequence). The CDR3 is made up of 12 amino acids. The CDR3 bases are TGTGCCTGGAGTGGAGGGGCCTCTGGTTACACCTTC. Its protein product is CAWSGGASGYTF.

The chain is built from TRBV4-1 and TRBJ1-1, with TRBD1 matching over 7 bases. CDR3 length equals 13 residues. The germline gives CDR1 MGHRA, CDR2 YSYEKL. With V trimmed by 2 bases and J by 3 bases, 0 bases remained unmatched. CDR3 amino acids: CASSQTGDTEAFF. In nucleotides, the CDR3 is TGCGCCAGCAGCCAAACAGGGGACACTGAAGCTTTCTTT.

The chain has TRBV27 and TRBJ2-7; D is unresolved. The CDR3 is made up of 14 amino acids. Trimming left V 8 bases short and J 0 bases short, with 14 bases between. Germline V gene data show CDR1 as MNHEY and CDR2 as SMNVEV (reference sequence). The CDR3 spells CASLETPSSYEQYF. DNA of the CDR3: TGTGCCAGCCTCGAGACACCTTCCTCCTACGAGCAGTACTTC.

The genes are TRBV7-2 and TRBJ2-7; the D is unclear. Germline V gives CDR1 SGHTA, CDR2 FQGNSA. V lost 5 bases and J lost 7, with 18 bases in between. The CDR3 is 14 amino acids. CDR3 sequence: CASSPNRLANEQYF. Written as DNA, the CDR3 is TGTGCCAGCAGCCCTAATCGGCTGGCTAATGAGCAGTACTTC.

This chain connects TRBV11-2 to TRBJ2-1, with 10 positions matching TRBD1. The CDR3 totals 12 residues. Germline V gene sequence: CDR1 SGHAT, CDR2 FQNNGV. The V segment lost 4 bases and the J segment 11 bases; nucleotides outside the gene matches: 2. The CDR3 bases are TGTGCCAGCAGCTCCGACAGGGGGCAGCAGTTCTTC. Translated: CASSSDRGQQFF.

This clonotype occurred a few times. This CDR3 reads CASSPYAGLSGAPYNEQFF. CDR3 bases: TGTGCCAGCAGCCCCTATGCGGGATTAAGCGGGGCCCCCTACAATGAGCAGTTCTTC. The V call is TRBV11-1, the J call TRBJ2-1; 7 positions match TRBD2. There are 19 residues in the CDR3. Germline CDR1 and CDR2: SGHAT and FQDESV (reference sequence). After removal of 5 bases from V and 2 bases from J, the junction contained 18 bases not matched to a gene.

This clonotype was found many times. V usage is TRBV5-1 and J usage is TRBJ1-3; possible D gene TRBD1, 5 bases. The CDR3 is 17 amino acids. Germline CDR1 and CDR2: SGHRS and YFSETQ. Deletions cut 1 base from V and 0 bases from J, with 14 bases between. The CDR3 here is CASSLNWDGNSGNTIYF. The CDR3 coding sequence is TGCGCCAGCAGCTTGAATTGGGACGGTAACTCTGGAAACACCATATATTTT.

This clonotype was seen a few times. This chain connects TRBV20-1 to TRBJ1-4; 8 nucleotides agree with TRBD1. Germline CDR1 and CDR2: DFQATT and SNEGSKA (reference sequence). The CDR3 is made up of 13 amino acids. Trimming cost V 3 bases and J 5 bases; bases outside gene matches: 2. CDR3 in DNA: TGCAGTGCTAGGACAGGGGTAAATGAAAAACTGTTTTTT. Translated: CSARTGVNEKLFF.

In its sample, this clonotype is medium-sized. The V and J genes are TRBV3-1 and TRBJ1-4; no reliable D call. CDR1 and CDR2 from the germline V gene are LGHDT and YNNKEL (reference sequence). The V gene lost 1 base and the J gene lost 7 bases, with 16 bases spanning the gap. CDR3 length: 16 amino acids. As DNA, the CDR3 is TGTGCCAGCAGCCAAGGGGATCCAGGAAGGAGTGAAAAACTGTTTTTT. Translation gives CASSQGDPGRSEKLFF.

The table lists this clonotype with many counts. The chain links TRBV5-6 to TRBJ2-1; D gene unclear. The CDR3 extends over 14 amino acids. Trimming took 0 bases from V and 8 from J, leaving 12 bases between them. The germline CDR1 and CDR2 sequences are SGHDT and YYEEEE. The DNA for the CDR3 is TGTGCCAGCAGCTTGGTAAATGGGTATGATGAGCAGTTCTTC. Protein: CASSLVNGYDEQFF.